These T cell receptor beta chains were read from a single sample in a study of T cell changes during pregnancy in multiple sclerosis. TCRdb's copy holds only in-frame clones and misses some; the assay was immunoSEQ multiplex PCR. The sample contains 85,000 to 90,000 clones, 94% of which appear only once. This specimen consisted of peripheral blood, obtained after pregnancy. These TCRs come from a female donor in good health, enrolled as a control in a pregnancy study. CDR3s leave out the opening cysteine and the closing phenylalanine or tryptophan. Rows may omit the clone size; those that give it use once, few, many or a size class.

J gene | clone size | V gene | CDR3 protein
TRBJ2-1 | . | TRBV6-5 | ASSPQGSGYNEQF
TRBJ1-1 | . | TRBV28 | ASSFGGGLNTEAF
TRBJ1-2 | . | TRBV30 | AWSQEGKGYGYT
TRBJ2-3 | . | TRBV4-1 | ASSPKYSGSTDTQY
TRBJ2-3 | once | TRBV9 | ASSQGTDTQY
TRBJ2-7 | . | TRBV18 | ASSPRLEGEQY
TRBJ2-5 | . | TRBV5-4 | ASSLHWAGQETQY
TRBJ1-6 | . | TRBV25-1 | ASSVTGTARSPLH
TRBJ2-7 | . | TRBV4-1 | ASNPGTGSYEQY
. | . | TRBV5-1 | ASSPGGLAFSYEQY
TRBJ1-1 | . | TRBV21-1 | ASSKGGRQGERSTEAF
TRBJ2-3 | . | TRBV19 | ASSPRILAGGGPDTQY
TRBJ2-3 | . | TRBV5-1 | ASSLFSVQIASTDTQY
TRBJ2-7 | . | TRBV28 | ASSLEAGVVHEQY
TRBJ2-7 | . | TRBV28 | ASSWDSSYEQY
TRBJ2-1 | . | TRBV28 | ASSSPASVNEQF
TRBJ2-7 | . | TRBV6-5 | ASSYIGGEQY
TRBJ1-5 | . | TRBV7-2 | ASSPSGLGQGLTRKPQH
TRBJ2-2 | . | TRBV5-6 | ASSLTPLAEPFTGELF
TRBJ2-7 | . | TRBV7-9 | ASSSSRDTSDEQY
TRBJ1-4 | . | TRBV27 | ASASGGAGEKLF
TRBJ1-2 | . | TRBV2 | ASSEGVPYGYT
TRBJ2-1 | . | TRBV19 | ATESGRSSYNEQF
TRBJ2-1 | . | TRBV15 | ATSREAGWVLNEQF
TRBJ2-7 | . | TRBV5-5 | ASSLRQGTYEQY
TRBJ1-1 | . | TRBV28 | ASITGQNTEAF
TRBJ1-6 | . | TRBV6-1 | ASRVGGDSPLH
TRBJ2-1 | once | TRBV2 | ASSRLLARMNEQF
TRBJ2-1 | . | TRBV28 | ASSVQLAGGDEQF
TRBJ2-5 | once | TRBV18 | ASSPGQETQY
TRBJ1-1 | . | TRBV5-4 | ASRFGGTEAF
TRBJ1-1 | . | TRBV28 | ASSPRMQGTEAF
TRBJ2-3 | . | TRBV29-1 | SVQGASTDTQY
TRBJ2-2 | . | TRBV6-1 | ASSEMQGTGELF
TRBJ2-2 | . | TRBV30 | AWNSNTGELF
TRBJ2-4 | . | TRBV19 | ASSNDAPGKAKNIQY
TRBJ2-7 | . | TRBV9 | ASSGSGYEQY
TRBJ2-2 | . | TRBV9 | ASSRTSGNTGELF
TRBJ1-2 | once | TRBV28 | ASSPILGQRHNYGYT
TRBJ1-3 | . | TRBV28 | ATRDRTLSGNTIY
TRBJ2-7 | . | TRBV15 | ATSRNRGSEQY
TRBJ2-7 | . | TRBV27 | ASSYGGSYEQY
TRBJ2-3 | . | TRBV15 | ATSPSAGRADTQY
TRBJ2-7 | . | TRBV7-8 | ASSLVLLAGIEQY
TRBJ2-7 | . | TRBV2 | ASTSRTPTDYEQY
TRBJ2-3 | . | TRBV5-1 | ASSPRDRGTDTQY
TRBJ1-1 | . | TRBV2 | ASSQTGGSVNTEAF
TRBJ2-3 | . | TRBV7-9 | ASLESYNRPDTQY
TRBJ2-2 | once | TRBV29-1 | SVEDLNSGSLTGELF